Listed here are 25 T cell receptor beta chains from one sample, sequenced in a study of human T cells and chemical hapten exposure. TCRdb reanalysed the RACE reads using MiXCR and keeps one entry per CDR3 protein. This table holds about 340,000 distinct CDR3 sequences, about 7% found once. Documented time point: patch test 1, 2 weeks after DPC sensitization. Treatment in this sample: therapeutic diphenylcyclopropenone sensitization with weekly scalp DPC. Sample: whole blood, taken in connection with sensitization to the hapten diphenylcyclopropenone (DPC). Every receptor here comes from a woman in her late teens or twenties with alopecia areata. Some clones in this sample may be carry-over from other donors' samples.

This clonotype has ten or more counts. The CDR3 protein is CASSLAGTNSGANVLTF. CDR3 sequence (DNA): TGTGCCAGCAGCTTAGCCGGGACAAACTCTGGGGCCAACGTCCTGACTTTC. This chain joins TRBV7-2 and TRBJ2-6, with D possibly being TRBD1 (6 bases). Germline V lookup: CDR1 SGHTA, CDR2 FQGNSA. CDR3 length equals 17 residues. V lost 0 bases and J lost 0, with 9 bases in between.

This clonotype was observed a handful of times. The V and J genes are TRBV9 and TRBJ1-5; 7 positions match TRBD1. CDR3 length: 15 residues. The trim removed 3 bases at V and 0 bases at J, leaving 3 bases unmatched. Germline V CDR1 and CDR2: SGDLS, YYNGEE. The CDR3: CASSGGGNSNQPQHF. As DNA, the CDR3 is TGTGCCAGCAGCGGAGGGGGCAATAGCAATCAGCCCCAGCATTTT.

The rearrangement joins TRBV6-2 or TRBV6-3 to TRBJ2-7, with D possibly matching TRBD2 (7 bases). The CDR3 runs to 16 residues. The germline V gene has CDR1 MNHEY and CDR2 SVGEGT. V lost 4 bases and J lost 5, with 21 bases in between. In DNA, the CDR3 is TGTGCCAGCAGTTCCATCTCCGTGGGGGGGGCAAACGAGCAGTACTTC. Its translation is CASSSISVGGANEQYF.

The rearrangement uses TRBV5-1 and TRBJ2-1, with TRBD2 matching over 10 bases. Per germline, CDR1 SGHRS and CDR2 YFSETQ. The CDR3 spans 17 residues. V dropped 1 base and J dropped 1; count of bases not matched to a gene: 5. CDR3 protein: CASSLKRGGQSYNEQFF. In nucleotides, the CDR3 is TGCGCCAGCAGCTTGAAGCGGGGGGGCCAGTCCTACAATGAGCAGTTCTTC.

Many counts were recorded for this clonotype. The chain carries TRBV6-5 and TRBJ2-2; D is possibly TRBD2 (7 bases). Germline values: CDR1 MNHEY, CDR2 SVGAGI. The CDR3 is made up of 14 amino acids. This CDR3 reads CVTRGAGTAGELFF. The CDR3 nucleotides are TGTGTCACACGGGGGGCAGGGACGGCCGGGGAGCTGTTTTTT.

This clonotype was recorded at least ten times. This chain links TRBV12-3 or TRBV12-4 with TRBJ1-6, with TRBD1 matching 7 bases. The ends lost 6 bases at V and 7 bases at J; junction bases unmatched: 6. The CDR3 length is 14 residues. CDR3 residues: CASSPGTDNSPLHF. DNA of the CDR3: TGTGCCAGCAGCCCCGGGACAGACAATTCACCCCTCCACTTT.

Ten or more counts support this clonotype. This chain joins TRBV5-6 and TRBJ2-2; no clear D gene. This CDR3 region has 12 residues. Germline assignment: CDR1 SGHDT and CDR2 YYEEEE. The V end lost 4 bases, the J end lost 10 bases, and 11 bases lay between the germline ends. CDR3 in DNA: TGTGCCAGCAGCCGTGGATGGACGGAGCTGTTTTTT. This encodes CASSRGWTELFF.

This clonotype was recorded many times. The chain carries TRBV4-1 and TRBJ2-7; D may correspond to TRBD1 or TRBD2 (6 bases each). This CDR3 is 15 amino acids long. Trimming pared 0 bases from V and 4 bases from J, leaving 13 bases between. Per the germline V gene, CDR1 is MGHRA and CDR2 is YSYEKL. Here the CDR3 DNA reads TGCGCCAGCAGCCAAGACGCGGGACACCCATACGAGCAGTACTTC. Its protein product is CASSQDAGHPYEQYF.

The table lists this clonotype with a few counts. The rearrangement links TRBV18 to TRBJ2-1, with TRBD2 matching 10 bases. V gave up 4 bases and J gave up 0 bases; unmatched junction bases: 3. This CDR3 spans 16 amino acids. Germline lookup yields CDR1 KGHSH and CDR2 LQKENI. The CDR3 sequence is CASSQASGGSYNEQFF. The CDR3, as DNA: TGTGCCAGCTCACAGGCTAGCGGGGGCTCCTACAATGAGCAGTTCTTC. The complete variable domain, with remaining parts taken from reference TRBV18 and TRBJ2-1, reads NAGVMQNPRHLVRRRGQEARLRCSPMKGHSHVYWYRQLPEEGLKFMVYLQKENIIDESGMPKERFSAEFPKEGPSILRIQQVVRGDSAAYFCASSQASGGSYNEQFFGPGTRLTVL.

The chain combines TRBV23-1 with TRBJ2-3; D gene uncertain. Being an ORF, TRBV23-1 has a function that is uncertain. The CDR3 has 16 amino acids. V dropped 4 bases and J dropped 2 bases, with 16 bases sitting between them. The CDR3: CASSPSRRLFTDTQYF. The CDR3 coding sequence is TGCGCCAGCAGTCCATCGAGGCGTCTATTCACAGATACGCAGTATTTT.

The table lists this clonotype with a few counts. The CDR3: CASSQDPGEKSYEQYF. The CDR3 DNA follows: TGTGCCAGCAGCCAAGATCCAGGGGAAAAAAGCTACGAGCAGTACTTC. The chain joins TRBV4-2 to TRBJ2-7; D perhaps matches TRBD1 (6 bases). V lost 0 bases and J 3 bases, leaving 15 bases between the germline ends. The length of the CDR3 is 16 residues. Germline CDR1 and CDR2: LGHNA and YNFKEQ.

A few counts support this clonotype. The chain has TRBV29-1 and TRBJ2-7, with D maybe TRBD2 (6 bases). Trimming took 3 bases from V and 4 from J, leaving 16 bases between them. The CDR3 loop spans 14 amino acids. Germline assignment: CDR1 SQVTM and CDR2 ANQGSEA. CDR3 region: CSVDQSGSGYEQYF. For the CDR3, the DNA is TGCAGCGTTGATCAGTCAGGCAGCGGGTACGAGCAGTACTTC.

This clonotype was seen many times. This chain connects TRBV5-5 to TRBJ2-5, with D perhaps assigned TRBD1 or TRBD2 (5 bases each). Trimming took off 3 bases at V and 5 bases at J, with 11 bases between the two ends. Germline loops: CDR1 SGHKS, CDR2 YYEKEE (reference sequence). The CDR3 consists of 13 residues. In DNA form, the CDR3 reads TGTGCCAGCAGCTCGGGGCCGTTGGAGACCCAGTACTTC. It yields the protein CASSSGPLETQYF. The full variable domain, rest sourced from reference TRBV5-5 and TRBJ2-5, is DAGVTQSPTHLIKTRGQQVTLRCSPISGHKSVSWYQQVLGQGPQFIFQYYEKEERGRGNFPDRFSARQFPNYSSELNVNALLLGDSALYLCASSSGPLETQYFGPGTRLLVL.

This clonotype appeared many times. The gene calls are TRBV7-9 and TRBJ2-3; D is perhaps TRBD1 (5 bases). Trimming removed 3 bases from V and 4 bases from J, with 8 bases in between. The CDR3 length is 13 residues. Germline CDR1 SEHNR, CDR2 FQNEAQ (reference sequence). CDR3 sequence reads: CASSFQGSDTQYF. As DNA, the CDR3 is TGTGCCAGCAGCTTCCAGGGATCAGATACGCAGTATTTT. Full variable domain (remainder filled in from reference TRBV7-9 and TRBJ2-3): DTGVSQNPRHKITKRGQNVTFRCDPISEHNRLYWYRQTLGQGPEFLTYFQNEAQLEKSRLLSDRFSAERPKGSFSTLEIQRTEQGDSAMYLCASSFQGSDTQYFGPGTRLTVL.

This clonotype showed up just a few times. This sequence joins TRBV7-3 and TRBJ2-3; 10 bases align to TRBD1. The CDR3 loop spans 15 amino acids. CDR1 and CDR2 (germline): SGHTA, FQGTGA. The V segment lost 5 bases and the J segment 5 bases; nucleotides outside the gene matches: 7. The CDR3 DNA is TGTGCCAGCAGCCGCAACGGACAGGGGGGAGATACGCAGTATTTT. It is translated as CASSRNGQGGDTQYF. The whole variable domain, remainder taken from reference TRBV7-3 and TRBJ2-3, is GAGVSQTPSNKVTEKGKYVELRCDPISGHTALYWYRQSLGQGPEFLIYFQGTGAADDSGLPNDRFFAVRPEGSVSTLKIQRTERGDSAVYLCASSRNGQGGDTQYFGPGTRLTVL.

J is TRBJ1-3 and V is TRBV27, with unresolved D. Trimming left V 6 bases short and J 0 bases short, with 21 bases between. The CDR3 has 18 residues. Germline loops: CDR1 MNHEY, CDR2 SMNVEV (reference sequence). The CDR3 spells CASSRRAELPISGNTIYF. CDR3 sequence (DNA): TGTGCCAGCAGCCGCCGGGCAGAATTACCGATCTCTGGAAACACCATATATTTT.

Written as DNA, the CDR3 is TGTGCCAGCACCGCAACGGGCGGGGGCCGGAGAGATACGCAGTATTTT. This codes for CASTATGGGRRDTQYF. This chain links TRBV6-2 or TRBV6-3 with TRBJ2-3; D perhaps matches TRBD2 (7 bases). The CDR3 has 16 residues. V dropped 7 bases and J dropped 5 bases, with 22 bases sitting between them. Germline V gene lookup returns CDR1 MNHEY and CDR2 SVGEGT.

This clonotype was picked up a small number of times. CDR3 sequence reads: CASTLHSRKTEAFF. CDR3 sequence (DNA): TGTGCCAGCACCCTCCACTCACGAAAGACTGAAGCTTTCTTT. The rearrangement links TRBV3-1 to TRBJ1-1; D not resolved. Germline V gene sequence: CDR1 LGHDT, CDR2 YNNKEL (reference sequence). This CDR3 has 14 residues. The germline V and J ends were trimmed by 7 bases and 5 bases, with 17 bases remaining between them.

This clonotype was detected a few times. The chain is built from TRBV27 and TRBJ2-3; D unclear. Germline V gene sequence: CDR1 MNHEY, CDR2 SMNVEV (reference sequence). V lost 10 bases and J lost 3, with 8 bases in between. CDR3 size: 11 residues. CDR3 protein: CATIFTDTQYF. The CDR3 nucleotides are TGTGCCACCATCTTTACAGATACGCAGTATTTT.

This clonotype came up a few times. This chain connects TRBV6-1 to TRBJ1-5, with TRBD1 identical over 7 bases. From germline, CDR1 is MNHNS and CDR2 SASEGT. The V gene end was trimmed by 6 bases and the J gene end by 2 bases; junction bases not matched to a gene: 13. This CDR3 comprises 17 residues. This CDR3 reads CASSHLWTGLGNQPQHF. The CDR3, as DNA: TGTGCCAGCAGCCACCTGTGGACAGGTTTAGGCAATCAGCCCCAGCATTTT.

This clonotype has only a few counts. The V call is TRBV7-9, the J call TRBJ1-1, with 7 bases that match TRBD1. V was clipped by 5 bases and J by 3 bases; unmatched bases: 6. This CDR3 is built from 14 residues. Germline lookup yields CDR1 SEHNR and CDR2 FQNEAQ (reference sequence). As DNA, the CDR3 is TGTGCCAGCAGCCCAAGTAGGGGGCACACTGAAGCTTTCTTT. It translates to CASSPSRGHTEAFF.

This clonotype was detected ten times or more. The chain links TRBV6-2 or TRBV6-3 to TRBJ2-1; the D is unclear. In germline, CDR1 is MNHEY, CDR2 SVGEGT. Trimming stripped 0 bases from V and 6 bases from J, with 15 bases between. This CDR3 region has 16 residues. The CDR3 region has the DNA TGTGCCAGCAGTTACTCGAAGGTCAGAGCTTCCAATGAGCAGTTCTTC. It translates to CASSYSKVRASNEQFF.

There are a few counts of this clonotype. V is TRBV10-3 and J is TRBJ2-6, with D maybe TRBD2 (6 bases). The germline CDR1 and CDR2 sequences are ENHRY and SYGVKD. The CDR3 has 17 amino acids. Trimming removed 0 bases from V and 2 bases from J, with 11 bases in between. CDR3 in amino acids: CAISESVGGAGANVLTF. The DNA of the CDR3 is TGTGCCATCAGTGAGTCGGTTGGAGGGGCTGGGGCCAACGTCCTGACTTTC.

This clonotype appeared a few times. The chain carries TRBV5-1 and TRBJ2-7, with D perhaps matching TRBD1 or TRBD2 (5 bases each). CDR3 length: 14 amino acids. Germline-derived CDR1 and CDR2 are SGHRS and YFSETQ. The V end lost 4 bases, the J end lost 2 bases, and 13 bases lay between the germline ends. CDR3 residues: CASSTREGTYEQYF. Here the CDR3 DNA reads TGCGCCAGCAGCACTCGTGAGGGGACCTACGAGCAGTACTTC.

This clonotype was found a few times. This chain links TRBV12-3 or TRBV12-4 with TRBJ1-6, with 8 bases lining up with TRBD1. The CDR3 totals 15 residues. V lost 6 bases to trimming and J lost 5 bases; unmatched junction nucleotides: 6. CDR3 in DNA: TGTGCCAGCAGAATTCGGACAGGGCATAATTCACCCCTCCACTTT. Translation: CASRIRTGHNSPLHF.